This entry describes one T cell receptor beta chain. Its target is unknown. Looked up from germline, CDR1 is SQVTM and CDR2 is ANQGSEA. V dropped 8 bases and J dropped 5 bases, with 10 bases sitting between them. The CDR3 totals 11 residues. This entry is derived from a study of human T cells and chemical hapten exposure. Across the study: Epicutaneous patch tests delivered 0.01% DPC to the upper back, with evaluation at 6 days. Points from the study as a whole: Following DPC sensitization, TCRs present above 1 in 1000 frequency showed no change.

Specified time point: patch test 2, 6 weeks after DPC sensitization. Treatment denoted: therapeutic diphenylcyclopropenone sensitization with weekly scalp DPC. Each donor was an alopecia patient between 18 and 70 years of age who qualified for DPC. The study used a library that attached unique molecular identifiers to individual cDNA molecules. In TCRdb, the RACE reads were re-called with MiXCR into one record per CDR3 protein. The table has roughly 140,000 distinct CDR3 sequences, 10% to 15% seen once. The receptor comes from a woman aged 45-60 years with alopecia areata. Some clones in this sample may be carry-over from other donors' samples. Sample: whole blood, taken in connection with sensitization to the hapten diphenylcyclopropenone (DPC). The chain combines TRBV29-1 with TRBJ2-1, with D maybe TRBD2 (5 bases). The CDR3 region is CSTGSHNEQFF. The CDR3 nucleotides are TGCAGCACGGGGAGCCACAATGAGCAGTTCTTC.